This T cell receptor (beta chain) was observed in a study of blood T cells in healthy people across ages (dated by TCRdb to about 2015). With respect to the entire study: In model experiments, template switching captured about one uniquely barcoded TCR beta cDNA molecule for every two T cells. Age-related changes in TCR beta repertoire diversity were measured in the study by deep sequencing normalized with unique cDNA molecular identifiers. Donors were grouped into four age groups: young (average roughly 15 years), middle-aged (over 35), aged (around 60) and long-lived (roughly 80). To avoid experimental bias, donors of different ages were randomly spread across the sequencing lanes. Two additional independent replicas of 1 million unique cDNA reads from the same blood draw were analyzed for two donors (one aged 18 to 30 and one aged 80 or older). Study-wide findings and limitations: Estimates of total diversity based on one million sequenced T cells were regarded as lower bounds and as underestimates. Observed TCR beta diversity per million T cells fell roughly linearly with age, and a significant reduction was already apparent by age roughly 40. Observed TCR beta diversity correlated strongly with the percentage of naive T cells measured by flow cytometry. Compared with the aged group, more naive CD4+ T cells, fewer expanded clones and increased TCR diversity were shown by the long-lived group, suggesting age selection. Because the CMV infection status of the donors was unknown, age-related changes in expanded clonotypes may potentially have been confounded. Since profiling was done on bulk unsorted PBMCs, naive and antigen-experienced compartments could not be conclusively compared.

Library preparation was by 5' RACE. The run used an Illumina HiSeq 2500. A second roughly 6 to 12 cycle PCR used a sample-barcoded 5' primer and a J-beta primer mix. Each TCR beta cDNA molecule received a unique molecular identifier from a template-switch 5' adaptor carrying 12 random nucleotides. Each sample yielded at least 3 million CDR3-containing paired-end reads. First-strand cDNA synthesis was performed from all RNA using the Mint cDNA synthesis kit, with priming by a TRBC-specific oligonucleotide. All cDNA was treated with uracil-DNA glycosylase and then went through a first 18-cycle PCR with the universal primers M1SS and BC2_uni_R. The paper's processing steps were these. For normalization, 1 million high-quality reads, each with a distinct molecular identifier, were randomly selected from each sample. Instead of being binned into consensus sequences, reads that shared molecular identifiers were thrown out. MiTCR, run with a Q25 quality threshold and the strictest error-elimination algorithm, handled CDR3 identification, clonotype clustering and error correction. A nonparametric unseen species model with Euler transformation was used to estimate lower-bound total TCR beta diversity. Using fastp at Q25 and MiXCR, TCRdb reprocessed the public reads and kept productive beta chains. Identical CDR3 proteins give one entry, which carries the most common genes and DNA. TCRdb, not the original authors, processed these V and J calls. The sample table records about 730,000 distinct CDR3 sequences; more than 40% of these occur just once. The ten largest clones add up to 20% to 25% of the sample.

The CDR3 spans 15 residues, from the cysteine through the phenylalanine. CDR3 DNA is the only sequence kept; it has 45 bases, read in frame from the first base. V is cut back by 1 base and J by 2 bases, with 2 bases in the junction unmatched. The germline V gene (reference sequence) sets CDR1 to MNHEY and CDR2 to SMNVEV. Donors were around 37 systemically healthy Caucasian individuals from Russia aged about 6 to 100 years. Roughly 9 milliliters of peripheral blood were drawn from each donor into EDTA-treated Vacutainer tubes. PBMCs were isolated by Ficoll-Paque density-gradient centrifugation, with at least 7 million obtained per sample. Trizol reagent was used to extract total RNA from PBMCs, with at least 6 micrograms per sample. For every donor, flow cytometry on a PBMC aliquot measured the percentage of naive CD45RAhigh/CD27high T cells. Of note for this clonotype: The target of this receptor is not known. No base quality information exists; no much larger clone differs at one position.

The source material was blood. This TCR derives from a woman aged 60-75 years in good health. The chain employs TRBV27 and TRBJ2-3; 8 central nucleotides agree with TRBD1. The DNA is TGTGCCAGCAGTTTATGGGACAGGTACACAGATACGCAGTATTTT. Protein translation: CASSLWDRYTDTQYF.